Listed here are 3 T cell receptor beta chains from one sample, sequenced in a study of T cells in localized non-small cell lung cancer. This table comes from immunoSEQ multiplex PCR, and its TCRdb copy is limited to in-frame clones, with some not included. The table lists approximately 81,000 clones, more than 75% of them singletons. Source: peripheral blood, taken before any cancer treatment. These receptors all come from a woman between 40 and 69 years old with stage I squamous cell lung carcinoma.

The chain carries TRBV10-3 and TRBJ1-1; maybe TRBD1 (5 bases). V was pared by 6 bases and J by 1 base, with 15 bases between. The CDR3 runs 15 residues. Germline CDR1 and CDR2: ENHRY and SYGVKD. The CDR3 reads CAISLGGTANTEAFF. The CDR3 DNA reads TGTGCCATCAGCCTGGGGGGGACTGCGAACACTGAAGCTTTCTTT.

The gene calls are TRBV30 and TRBJ2-7; 7 bases align to TRBD1. The germline gives CDR1 GTSNPN, CDR2 SVGIG (reference sequence). This CDR3 comprises 13 residues. The V gene end was trimmed by 4 bases and the J gene end by 3 bases; junction bases not matched to a gene: 6. CDR3 sequence reads: CAWTSGQIYEQYF. CDR3 DNA sequence: TGTGCCTGGACATCGGGACAGATCTACGAGCAGTACTTC. Complete variable domain (other parts from reference TRBV30 and TRBJ2-7): SQTIHQWPATLVQPVGSPLSLECTVEGTSNPNLYWYRQAAGRGLQLLFYSVGIGQISSEVPQNLSASRPQDRQFILSSKKLLLSDSGFYLCAWTSGQIYEQYFGPGTRLTVT.

The rearrangement uses TRBV7-9 and TRBJ2-7; 7 bases map to TRBD1. Per the germline V gene, CDR1 is SEHNR and CDR2 is FQNEAQ (reference sequence). The CDR3 runs 13 residues. Trimming at V came to 2 bases and at J to 3 bases, leaving 1 base not matched to a gene. The CDR3 loop reads CASSLPGGYEQYF. CDR3 bases: TGTGCCAGCAGCTTACCAGGGGGCTACGAGCAGTACTTC.